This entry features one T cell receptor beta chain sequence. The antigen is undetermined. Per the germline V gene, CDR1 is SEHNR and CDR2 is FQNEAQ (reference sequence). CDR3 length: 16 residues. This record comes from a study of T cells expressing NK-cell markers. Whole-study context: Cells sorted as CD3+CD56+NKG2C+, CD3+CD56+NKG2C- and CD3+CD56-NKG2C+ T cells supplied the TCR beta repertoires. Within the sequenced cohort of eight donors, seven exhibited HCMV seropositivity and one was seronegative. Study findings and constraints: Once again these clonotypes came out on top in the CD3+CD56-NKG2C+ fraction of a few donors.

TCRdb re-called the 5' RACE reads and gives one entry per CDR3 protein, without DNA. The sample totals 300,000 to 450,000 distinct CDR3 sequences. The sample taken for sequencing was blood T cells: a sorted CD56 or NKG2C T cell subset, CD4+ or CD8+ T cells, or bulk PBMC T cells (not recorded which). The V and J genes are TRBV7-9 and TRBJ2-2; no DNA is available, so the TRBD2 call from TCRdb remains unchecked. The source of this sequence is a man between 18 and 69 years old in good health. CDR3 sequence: CASSFRSGPNTGELFF.